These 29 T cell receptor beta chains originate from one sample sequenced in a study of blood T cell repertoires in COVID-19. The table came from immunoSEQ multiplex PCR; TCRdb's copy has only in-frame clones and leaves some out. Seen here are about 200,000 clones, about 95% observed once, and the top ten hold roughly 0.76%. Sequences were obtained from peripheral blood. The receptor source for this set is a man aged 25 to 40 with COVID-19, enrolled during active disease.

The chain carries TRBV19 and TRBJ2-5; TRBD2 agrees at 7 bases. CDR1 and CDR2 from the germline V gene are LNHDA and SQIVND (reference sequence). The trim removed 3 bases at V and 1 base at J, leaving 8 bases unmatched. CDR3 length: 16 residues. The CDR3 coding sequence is TGTGCCAGTAGTATGGGACTATGGGGTTCCCAAGAGACCCAGTACTTC. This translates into CASSMGLWGSQETQYF.

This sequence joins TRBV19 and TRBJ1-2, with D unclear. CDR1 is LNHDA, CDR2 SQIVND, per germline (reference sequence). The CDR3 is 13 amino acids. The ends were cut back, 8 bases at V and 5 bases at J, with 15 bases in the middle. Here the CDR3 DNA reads TGTGCCAGTCGCCCGGGCGGGATTTATGGCTACACCTTC. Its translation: CASRPGGIYGYTF.

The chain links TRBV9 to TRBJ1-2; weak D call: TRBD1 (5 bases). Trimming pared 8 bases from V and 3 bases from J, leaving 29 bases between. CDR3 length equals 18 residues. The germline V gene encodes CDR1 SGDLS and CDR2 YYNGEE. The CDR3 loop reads CASSSASGSSRSDYGYTF. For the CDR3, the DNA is TGTGCCAGTTCGTCTGCGTCAGGGTCGTCCCGCTCCGACTATGGCTACACCTTC.

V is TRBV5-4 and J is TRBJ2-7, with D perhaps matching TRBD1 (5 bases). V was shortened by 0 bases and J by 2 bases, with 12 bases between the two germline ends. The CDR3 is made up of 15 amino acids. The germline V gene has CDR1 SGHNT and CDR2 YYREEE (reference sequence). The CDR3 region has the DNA TGTGCCAGCAGCTTGGACCAGGGTCCTACCTACGAGCAGTACTTC. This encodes CASSLDQGPTYEQYF. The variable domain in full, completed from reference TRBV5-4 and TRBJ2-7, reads ETGVTQSPTHLIKTRGQQVTLRCSSQSGHNTVSWYQQALGQGPQFIFQYYREEENGRGNFPPRFSGLQFPNYSSELNVNALELDDSALYLCASSLDQGPTYEQYFGPGTRLTVT.

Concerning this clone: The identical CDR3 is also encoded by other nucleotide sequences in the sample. The CDR3 DNA follows: TGTGCCAGCAGTGAGACAGGGGGCACCTACGAGCAGTACTTC. Protein sequence: CASSETGGTYEQYF. The chain has TRBV6-1 and TRBJ2-7; 10 bases are shared with TRBD1. The CDR3 spans 14 residues. From germline, CDR1 is MNHNS and CDR2 SASEGT. With V trimmed by 3 bases and J by 2 bases, 1 base remained unmatched.

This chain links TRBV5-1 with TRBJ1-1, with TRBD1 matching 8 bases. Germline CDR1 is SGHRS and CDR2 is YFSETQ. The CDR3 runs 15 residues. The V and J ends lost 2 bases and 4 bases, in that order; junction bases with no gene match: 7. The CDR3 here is CASSFGQGVITEAFF. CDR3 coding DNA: TGCGCCAGCAGCTTCGGACAGGGAGTGATCACTGAAGCTTTCTTT. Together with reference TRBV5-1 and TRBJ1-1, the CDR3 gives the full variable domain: KAGVTQTPRYLIKTRGQQVTLSCSPISGHRSVSWYQQTPGQGLQFLFEYFSETQRNKGNFPGRFSGRQFSNSRSEMNVSTLELGDSALYLCASSFGQGVITEAFFGQGTRLTVV.

The CDR3 DNA sequence: TGTGCCAGTAGACAGGTTTCCGGGAGCTCCTATAATTCACCCCTCCACTTT. It yields the protein CASRQVSGSSYNSPLHF. The chain is built from TRBV19 and TRBJ1-6, with D possibly TRBD1 on 5 matching bases. V was cut by 6 bases and J by 0 bases, with 15 bases left in between. Germline CDR1 is LNHDA and CDR2 is SQIVND (reference sequence). There are 17 residues in the CDR3.

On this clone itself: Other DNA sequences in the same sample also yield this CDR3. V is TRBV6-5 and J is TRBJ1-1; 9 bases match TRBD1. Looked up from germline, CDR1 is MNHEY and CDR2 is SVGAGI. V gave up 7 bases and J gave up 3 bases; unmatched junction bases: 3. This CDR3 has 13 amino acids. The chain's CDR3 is CASTWDRDTEAFF. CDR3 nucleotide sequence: TGTGCCAGCACCTGGGACAGGGACACTGAAGCTTTCTTT.

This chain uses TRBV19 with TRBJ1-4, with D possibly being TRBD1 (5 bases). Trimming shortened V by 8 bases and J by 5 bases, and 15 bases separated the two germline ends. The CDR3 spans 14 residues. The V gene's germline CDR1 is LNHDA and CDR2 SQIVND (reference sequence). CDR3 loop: CASETTEPNEKLFF. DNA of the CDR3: TGTGCCAGTGAAACGACAGAGCCAAATGAAAAACTGTTTTTT.

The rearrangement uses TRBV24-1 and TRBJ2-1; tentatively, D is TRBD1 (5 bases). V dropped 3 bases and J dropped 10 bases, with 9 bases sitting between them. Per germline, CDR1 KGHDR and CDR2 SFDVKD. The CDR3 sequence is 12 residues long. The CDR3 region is CATSDPRGEQFF. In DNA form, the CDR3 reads TGTGCCACCAGTGATCCAAGGGGCGAGCAGTTCTTC.

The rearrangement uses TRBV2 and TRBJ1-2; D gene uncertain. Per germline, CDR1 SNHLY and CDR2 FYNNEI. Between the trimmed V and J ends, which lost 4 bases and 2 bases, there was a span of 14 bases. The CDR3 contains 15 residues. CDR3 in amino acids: CASSVPGPPNYGYTF. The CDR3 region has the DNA TGTGCCAGCAGTGTCCCAGGCCCCCCGAACTATGGCTACACCTTC.

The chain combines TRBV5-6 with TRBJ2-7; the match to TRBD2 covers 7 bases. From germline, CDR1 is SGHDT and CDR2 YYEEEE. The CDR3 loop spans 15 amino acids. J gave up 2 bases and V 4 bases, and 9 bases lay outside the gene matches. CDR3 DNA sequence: TGTGCCAGCAGCCCCTGGGAGGGAATAACCTACGAGCAGTACTTC. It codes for CASSPWEGITYEQYF.

The CDR3 reads CASSQQAGGQRETQYF. The CDR3, as DNA: TGTGCCAGCAGCCAACAAGCGGGGGGCCAGCGAGAGACCCAGTACTTC. V and J are TRBV3-1 (or the pseudogene TRBV3-2) and TRBJ2-5; 9 bases are a match to TRBD2. Trimming at V came to 2 bases and at J to 4 bases, leaving 8 bases not matched to a gene. The CDR3 sequence is 16 residues long. Per the germline V gene, CDR1 is LGHDT and CDR2 is YNNKEL (reference sequence).

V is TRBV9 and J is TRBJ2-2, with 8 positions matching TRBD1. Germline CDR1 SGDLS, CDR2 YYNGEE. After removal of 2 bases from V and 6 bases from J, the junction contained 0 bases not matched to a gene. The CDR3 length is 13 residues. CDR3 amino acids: CASSVDRAGELFF. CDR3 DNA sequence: TGTGCCAGCAGCGTGGACAGGGCCGGGGAGCTGTTTTTT.

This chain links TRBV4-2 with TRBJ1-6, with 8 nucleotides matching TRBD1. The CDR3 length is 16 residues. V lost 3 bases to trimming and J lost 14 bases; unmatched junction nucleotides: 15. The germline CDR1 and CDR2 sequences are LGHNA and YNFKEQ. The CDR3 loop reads CASSQSQGARGGSLHF. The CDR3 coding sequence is TGTGCCAGCAGCCAGAGTCAGGGGGCGCGGGGGGGATCCCTCCACTTT.

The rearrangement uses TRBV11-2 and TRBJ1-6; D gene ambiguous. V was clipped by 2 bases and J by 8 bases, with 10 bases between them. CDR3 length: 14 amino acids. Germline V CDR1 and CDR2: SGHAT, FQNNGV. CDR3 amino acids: CASSLNGVDSPLHF. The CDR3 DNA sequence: TGTGCCAGCAGCTTAAACGGGGTTGATTCACCCCTCCACTTT.

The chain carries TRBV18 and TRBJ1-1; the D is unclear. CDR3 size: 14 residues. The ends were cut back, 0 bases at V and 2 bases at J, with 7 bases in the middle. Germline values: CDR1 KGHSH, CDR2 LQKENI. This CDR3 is CASSPPNRNTEAFF. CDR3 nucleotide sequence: TGTGCCAGCTCACCACCGAACAGAAACACTGAAGCTTTCTTT.

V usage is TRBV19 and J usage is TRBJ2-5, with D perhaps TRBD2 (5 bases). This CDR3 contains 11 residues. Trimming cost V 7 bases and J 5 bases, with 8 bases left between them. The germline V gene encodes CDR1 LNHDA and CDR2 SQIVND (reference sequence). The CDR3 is CASNGGETQYF. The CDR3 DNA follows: TGTGCCAGTAACGGCGGGGAGACCCAGTACTTC.

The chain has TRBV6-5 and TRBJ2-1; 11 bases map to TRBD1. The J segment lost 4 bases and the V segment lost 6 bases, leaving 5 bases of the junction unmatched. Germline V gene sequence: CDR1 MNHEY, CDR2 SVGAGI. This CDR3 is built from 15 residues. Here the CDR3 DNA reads TGTGCCAGCAGGGGGGGACAGGGGGAGTACAATGAGCAGTTCTTC. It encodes CASRGGQGEYNEQFF.

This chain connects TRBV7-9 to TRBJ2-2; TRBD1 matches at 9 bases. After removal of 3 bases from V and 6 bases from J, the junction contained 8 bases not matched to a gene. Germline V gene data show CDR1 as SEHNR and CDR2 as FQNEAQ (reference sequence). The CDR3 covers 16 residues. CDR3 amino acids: CASSFIPGQGPGELFF. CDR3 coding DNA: TGTGCCAGCAGCTTCATACCGGGACAGGGTCCCGGGGAGCTGTTTTTT.

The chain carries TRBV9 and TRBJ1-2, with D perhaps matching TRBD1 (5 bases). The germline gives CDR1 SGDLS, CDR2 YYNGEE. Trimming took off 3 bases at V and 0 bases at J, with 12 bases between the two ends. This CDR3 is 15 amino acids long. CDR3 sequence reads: CASSGSRGANYGYTF. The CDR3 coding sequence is TGTGCCAGCAGCGGGAGCCGGGGGGCTAACTATGGCTACACCTTC.

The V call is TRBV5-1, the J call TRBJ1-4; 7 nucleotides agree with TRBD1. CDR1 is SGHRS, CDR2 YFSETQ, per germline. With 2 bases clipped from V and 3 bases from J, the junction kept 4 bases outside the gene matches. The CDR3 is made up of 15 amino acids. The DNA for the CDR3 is TGCGCCAGCAGCTTCGGGCAGGGGGCTAATGAAAAACTGTTTTTT. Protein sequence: CASSFGQGANEKLFF.

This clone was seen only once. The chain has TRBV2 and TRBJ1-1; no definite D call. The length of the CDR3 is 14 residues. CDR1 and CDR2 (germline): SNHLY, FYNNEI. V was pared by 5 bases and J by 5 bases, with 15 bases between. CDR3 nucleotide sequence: TGTGCCAGCAGTAGTCAGGCGGGATTGACTGAAGCTTTCTTT. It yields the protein CASSSQAGLTEAFF.

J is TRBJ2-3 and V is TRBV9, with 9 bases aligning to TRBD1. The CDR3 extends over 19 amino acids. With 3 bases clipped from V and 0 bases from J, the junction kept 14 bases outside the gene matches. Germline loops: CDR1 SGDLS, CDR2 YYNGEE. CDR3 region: CASSADRGVRVTSTDTQYF. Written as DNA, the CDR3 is TGTGCCAGCAGCGCAGACAGGGGGGTTCGGGTTACTAGCACAGATACGCAGTATTTT.

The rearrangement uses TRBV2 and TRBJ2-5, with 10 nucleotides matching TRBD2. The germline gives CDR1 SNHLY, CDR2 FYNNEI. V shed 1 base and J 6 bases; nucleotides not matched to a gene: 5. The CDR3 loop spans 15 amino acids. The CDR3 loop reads CASSEERGGRKTQYF. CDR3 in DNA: TGTGCCAGCAGTGAAGAGCGGGGGGGCCGAAAGACCCAGTACTTC.

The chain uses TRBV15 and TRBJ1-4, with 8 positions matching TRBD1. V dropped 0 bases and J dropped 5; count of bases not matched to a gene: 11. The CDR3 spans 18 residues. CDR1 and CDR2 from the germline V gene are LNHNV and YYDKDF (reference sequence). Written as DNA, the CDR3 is TGTGCCACCAGCAGAGATCCACAGGGGGGGACGCGGAATGAAAAACTGTTTTTT. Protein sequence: CATSRDPQGGTRNEKLFF. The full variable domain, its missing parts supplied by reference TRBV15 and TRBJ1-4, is DAMVIQNPRYQVTQFGKPVTLSCSQTLNHNVMYWYQQKSSQAPKLLFHYYDKDFNNEADTPDNFQSRRPNTSFCFLDIRSPGLGDTAMYLCATSRDPQGGTRNEKLFFGSGTQLSVL.

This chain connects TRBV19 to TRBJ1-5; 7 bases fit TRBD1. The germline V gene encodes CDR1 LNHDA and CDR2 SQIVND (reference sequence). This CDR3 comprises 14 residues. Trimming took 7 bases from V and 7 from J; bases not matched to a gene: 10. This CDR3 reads CASTADRVGQPQHF. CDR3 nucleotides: TGTGCCAGTACCGCCGACAGGGTCGGGCAGCCCCAGCATTTT.

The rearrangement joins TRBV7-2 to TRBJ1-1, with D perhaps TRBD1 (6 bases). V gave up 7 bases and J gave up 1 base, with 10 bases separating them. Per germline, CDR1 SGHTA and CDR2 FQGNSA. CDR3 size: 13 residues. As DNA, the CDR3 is TGTGCCAGCACCAAGGACAGGAACACTGAAGCTTTCTTT. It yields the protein CASTKDRNTEAFF.

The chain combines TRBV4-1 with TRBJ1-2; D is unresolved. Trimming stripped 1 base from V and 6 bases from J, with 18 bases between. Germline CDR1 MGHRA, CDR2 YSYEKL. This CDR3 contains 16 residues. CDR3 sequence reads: CASSQGEREVAHGYTF. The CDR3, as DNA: TGCGCCAGCAGCCAAGGAGAGCGGGAGGTCGCGCATGGCTACACCTTC.